These 29 T cell receptor beta chains came from one sample sequenced in a study of T cell responses to AZD1222 COVID-19 vaccine. TCRdb's copy holds only in-frame clones and misses some; the assay was immunoSEQ multiplex PCR. The data hold about 86,000 clones, with around four fifths observed a single time. The sequenced sample was peripheral blood, obtained on day 0 of AZD1222 vaccination. These receptors originate from an adult in good health.

This chain joins TRBV5-1 and TRBJ2-5; D ambiguous. Germline V gene lookup returns CDR1 SGHRS and CDR2 YFSETQ. This CDR3 has 13 amino acids. V lost 4 bases and J lost 5, with 12 bases in between. The CDR3 loop reads CASSPIFGETQYF. As DNA, the CDR3 is TGCGCCAGCAGCCCCATATTCGGGGAGACCCAGTACTTC.

This clone was seen a single time. The chain recombines TRBV28 with TRBJ2-6; 9 nucleotides line up with TRBD1. Germline V CDR1 and CDR2: MDHEN, SYDVKM. This CDR3 comprises 15 residues. V dropped 10 bases and J dropped 2; count of bases not matched to a gene: 6. The CDR3 nucleotides are TGTGCCACCGTGGACAGGGGCACTGGGGCCAACGTCCTGACTTTC. This sequence encodes CATVDRGTGANVLTF.

The chain joins TRBV2 to TRBJ1-6; a possible D gene is TRBD1 (6 bases). The CDR3 loop spans 17 amino acids. V was pared by 2 bases and J by 7 bases, with 18 bases between. Germline V gene data show CDR1 as SNHLY and CDR2 as FYNNEI. The CDR3 region is CASSEPRAITGNSPLHF. The CDR3 DNA reads as TGTGCCAGCAGTGAACCCAGGGCAATTACAGGGAATTCACCCCTCCACTTT.

The chain is built from TRBV2 and TRBJ1-5; D call uncertain. V was trimmed by 4 bases and J by 0 bases, leaving 22 bases between them. Germline CDR1 and CDR2: SNHLY and FYNNEI. This CDR3 has 19 amino acids. CDR3 bases: TGTGCCAGCAGTGCCCCTCGTGATTTAGGGTTTTATAGCAATCAGCCCCAGCATTTT. The encoded protein is CASSAPRDLGFYSNQPQHF.

The chain recombines TRBV10-3 with TRBJ1-5; 10 nucleotides agree with TRBD1. The CDR3 length is 15 residues. Per germline, CDR1 ENHRY and CDR2 SYGVKD. The trim removed 3 bases at V and 6 bases at J, leaving 5 bases unmatched. DNA for the CDR3: TGTGCCATCAGTGAAGACAGGGGGCTATCTCAGCCCCAGCATTTT. This sequence encodes CAISEDRGLSQPQHF.

This clone was detected only a few times. The sample contains more than one DNA sequence encoding this CDR3. The CDR3 loop is CASSLVEQETQYF. In DNA form, the CDR3 reads TGTGCCAGCAGCTTAGTTGAACAAGAGACCCAGTACTTC. The chain carries TRBV7-9 and TRBJ2-5; D gene uncertain. The germline V gene has CDR1 SEHNR and CDR2 FQNEAQ (reference sequence). There are 13 residues in the CDR3. V was trimmed by 1 base and J by 2 bases, leaving 5 bases between them. The whole variable domain, filled in from reference TRBV7-9 and TRBJ2-5, reads DTGVSQNPRHKITKRGQNVTFRCDPISEHNRLYWYRQTLGQGPEFLTYFQNEAQLEKSRLLSDRFSAERPKGSFSTLEIQRTEQGDSAMYLCASSLVEQETQYFGPGTRLLVL.

The chain recombines TRBV10-3 with TRBJ2-5; D remains unclear. The V end was cut by 8 bases, the J end by 4 bases, with 17 bases between. The CDR3 has 14 amino acids. Germline V gene sequence: CDR1 ENHRY, CDR2 SYGVKD. CDR3 region: CAIGDMDGRETQYF. The CDR3 DNA follows: TGTGCCATCGGAGACATGGACGGCAGAGAGACCCAGTACTTC.

The chain has TRBV2 and TRBJ1-6, with D maybe TRBD1 (5 bases). CDR1 and CDR2 from the germline V gene are SNHLY and FYNNEI. CDR3 length: 16 residues. V was pared by 2 bases and J by 8 bases, with 16 bases between. CDR3 sequence: CASSERGRVVYSPLHF. CDR3 nucleotides: TGTGCCAGCAGTGAACGTGGCAGGGTAGTTTATTCACCCCTCCACTTT.

This clone was observed a few times. This rearrangement joins TRBV27 to TRBJ2-1; 10 bases line up with TRBD2. The ends lost 6 bases at V and 9 bases at J; junction bases unmatched: 8. The CDR3 has 14 amino acids. Per the germline V gene, CDR1 is MNHEY and CDR2 is SMNVEV (reference sequence). CDR3 sequence: CASRRGAGGFEQFF. For the CDR3, the DNA is TGTGCCAGCAGGAGAGGAGCGGGAGGGTTTGAGCAGTTCTTC.

V is TRBV12-3 or TRBV12-4 and J is TRBJ2-3; TRBD2 might be the D (5 bases). V shed 6 bases and J shed 5 bases, with 12 bases lying between them. CDR3 length: 13 residues. The CDR3: CASSIGLEDTQYF. The CDR3 nucleotides are TGTGCCAGCAGCATCGGACTTGAAGATACGCAGTATTTT.

V and J are TRBV9 and TRBJ2-1; 8 positions match TRBD2. Germline V lookup: CDR1 SGDLS, CDR2 YYNGEE. The CDR3 has 16 residues. Trimming removed 1 base from V and 1 base from J; junction bases left unmatched: 4. CDR3 sequence reads: CASSVWGGGSYNEQFF. The CDR3 nucleotides read TGTGCCAGCAGCGTATGGGGCGGGGGGTCCTACAATGAGCAGTTCTTC.

The chain recombines TRBV7-9 with TRBJ1-5; D uncertain. The CDR3 extends over 12 amino acids. CDR1 is SEHNR, CDR2 FQNEAQ, per germline (reference sequence). V was shortened by 6 bases and J by 4 bases, with 7 bases between the two germline ends. CDR3 DNA: TGTGCCAGCAGTCGAGGTAATCAGCCCCAGCATTTT. It codes for CASSRGNQPQHF. Filled out from reference TRBV7-9 and TRBJ1-5, the complete variable domain reads DTGVSQNPRHKITKRGQNVTFRCDPISEHNRLYWYRQTLGQGPEFLTYFQNEAQLEKSRLLSDRFSAERPKGSFSTLEIQRTEQGDSAMYLCASSRGNQPQHFGDGTRLSIL.

V is TRBV18 and J is TRBJ1-6; D is undetermined. V lost 4 bases, J lost 6 bases, and 4 bases lay in between. Germline loops: CDR1 KGHSH, CDR2 LQKENI. This CDR3 contains 12 residues. CDR3 region: CASSQSNSPLHF. The CDR3 region has the DNA TGTGCCAGCTCACAGAGTAATTCACCCCTCCACTTT. Full variable domain (rest looked up from reference TRBV18 and TRBJ1-6): NAGVMQNPRHLVRRRGQEARLRCSPMKGHSHVYWYRQLPEEGLKFMVYLQKENIIDESGMPKERFSAEFPKEGPSILRIQQVVRGDSAAYFCASSQSNSPLHFGNGTRLTVT.

The table lists this clone with a few counts. CDR3 protein: CASSTHGDTEAFF. The CDR3 DNA is TGCGCCAGCAGCACCCACGGGGACACTGAAGCTTTCTTT. The rearrangement joins TRBV5-1 to TRBJ1-1; D ambiguous. Germline lookup yields CDR1 SGHRS and CDR2 YFSETQ. CDR3 size: 13 residues. Trimming shortened V by 4 bases and J by 3 bases, and 10 bases separated the two germline ends.

The V call is TRBV7-6, the J call TRBJ2-3; tentatively, D is TRBD2 (5 bases). Trimming removed 6 bases from V and 0 bases from J, with 10 bases in between. The V gene's germline CDR1 is SGHVS and CDR2 FNYEAQ. The length of the CDR3 is 14 residues. In DNA, the CDR3 is TGTGCCAGCAGACGAGCGGATAGCACAGATACGCAGTATTTT. Translation: CASRRADSTDTQYF.

In its sample, this clone was seen a few times. The chain combines TRBV2 with TRBJ1-2; the D gene is possibly TRBD1 (5 bases). The CDR3 runs to 14 residues. Between the trimmed V and J ends, which lost 7 bases and 2 bases, there was a span of 14 bases. Germline-derived CDR1 and CDR2 are SNHLY and FYNNEI. CDR3: CASIQGTRNYGYTF. In nucleotides, the CDR3 is TGTGCCAGCATTCAGGGAACGAGGAACTATGGCTACACCTTC.

V gene TRBV18 combines with J gene TRBJ2-5; 7 bases map to TRBD1. The length of the CDR3 is 14 residues. Trimming took 6 bases from V and 2 from J; bases not matched to a gene: 6. The germline gives CDR1 KGHSH, CDR2 LQKENI. CDR3 residues: CASSRRQGQETQYF. CDR3 DNA sequence: TGTGCCAGCTCCCGTCGACAGGGACAAGAGACCCAGTACTTC.

The genes are TRBV7-2 and TRBJ2-5; 7 bases map to TRBD1. The CDR3 is 15 amino acids. Germline assignment: CDR1 SGHTA and CDR2 FQGNSA. V was clipped by 4 bases and J by 0 bases; unmatched bases: 5. The CDR3, as DNA: TGTGCCAGCAGCTCCCCGACAGGGTACCAAGAGACCCAGTACTTC. It codes for CASSSPTGYQETQYF.

The chain has TRBV5-4 and TRBJ1-1, with TRBD1 matching over 11 bases. In germline, CDR1 is SGHNT, CDR2 YYREEE (reference sequence). The CDR3 is 17 amino acids. V shed 8 bases and J 1 base; nucleotides not matched to a gene: 13. CDR3 in amino acids: CASPLLPGQGGNTEAFF. The CDR3 DNA sequence: TGTGCCAGTCCGCTATTACCGGGACAGGGGGGGAACACTGAAGCTTTCTTT.

The chain is built from TRBV7-8 and TRBJ2-7; tentative D call: TRBD1 (8 bases). CDR3 size: 16 residues. Germline CDR1 reads SGHVS; CDR2 reads FQNEAQ. The V end was cut by 1 base, the J end by 4 bases, with 17 bases between. Here the CDR3 reads CASSLGIQGGAYEQYF. The CDR3 DNA is TGTGCCAGCAGCTTAGGAATACAGGGGGGGGCTTACGAGCAGTACTTC.

This chain links TRBV18 with TRBJ2-5; no clear D gene. Trimming took off 3 bases at V and 5 bases at J, with 7 bases between the two ends. The germline V gene encodes CDR1 KGHSH and CDR2 LQKENI. This CDR3 contains 12 residues. DNA of the CDR3: TGTGCCAGCTCACCCCAGCAGGAGACCCAGTACTTC. It yields the protein CASSPQQETQYF.

V gene TRBV7-2 combines with J gene TRBJ1-1, with 10 nucleotides matching TRBD1. This CDR3 has 15 amino acids. Germline-derived CDR1 and CDR2 are SGHTA and FQGNSA. Trimming cost V 1 base and J 7 bases; bases outside gene matches: 6. CDR3 nucleotide sequence: TGTGCCAGCAGCTTAGGACAGGGGGCTGTCGGTGAAGCTTTCTTT. This codes for CASSLGQGAVGEAFF.

The CDR3 DNA reads as TGTGCCAGCAGTCCCTGGGATGGGTACGAGCAGTACTTC. Its protein product is CASSPWDGYEQYF. This chain links TRBV2 with TRBJ2-7, with D unresolved. The CDR3 runs 13 residues. The germline gives CDR1 SNHLY, CDR2 FYNNEI. The V gene lost 5 bases and the J gene lost 4 bases, with 12 bases spanning the gap.

The chain is built from TRBV14 and TRBJ1-2; D unresolved. The CDR3 sequence is 15 residues long. Trimming removed 1 base at V and 5 bases at J, with 14 bases between. Germline-derived CDR1 and CDR2 are SGHDN and FVKESK. CDR3 in amino acids: CASSQAVSAGYGYTF. The DNA for the CDR3 is TGTGCCAGCAGCCAAGCGGTCTCGGCGGGGTATGGCTACACCTTC.

The rearrangement joins TRBV12-3 or TRBV12-4 to TRBJ2-7, with 9 nucleotides matching TRBD1. This CDR3 region has 13 residues. V shed 8 bases, J shed 2 bases, and the junction held 4 bases outside the gene matches. CDR3 loop: CASGGQGTYEQYF. The CDR3 coding sequence is TGTGCCAGCGGGGGACAGGGAACCTACGAGCAGTACTTC.

This rearrangement joins TRBV7-9 to TRBJ2-1; 9 nucleotides agree with TRBD1. Looked up from germline, CDR1 is SEHNR and CDR2 is FQNEAQ (reference sequence). This CDR3 has 15 amino acids. V lost 4 bases and J lost 7; bases outside the gene matches: 8. CDR3 loop: CASSSGQGSRNEQFF. In DNA form, the CDR3 reads TGTGCCAGCAGCTCGGGACAGGGATCGCGGAATGAGCAGTTCTTC.

This chain uses TRBV30 with TRBJ2-3; no firm D call. Germline values: CDR1 GTSNPN, CDR2 SVGIG (reference sequence). The germline V and J ends were trimmed by 2 bases and 2 bases, with 11 bases remaining between them. This CDR3 has 14 amino acids. Written as DNA, the CDR3 is TGTGCCTGGAGTAGAGGCACAACCACAGATACGCAGTATTTT. This encodes CAWSRGTTTDTQYF. The complete variable domain, with remaining parts taken from reference TRBV30 and TRBJ2-3, reads SQTIHQWPATLVQPVGSPLSLECTVEGTSNPNLYWYRQAAGRGLQLLFYSVGIGQISSEVPQNLSASRPQDRQFILSSKKLLLSDSGFYLCAWSRGTTTDTQYFGPGTRLTVL.

This clone was counted at least ten times. The chain carries TRBV3-1 (or the pseudogene TRBV3-2) and TRBJ2-1; 10 bases line up with TRBD2. Germline V lookup: CDR1 LGHDT, CDR2 YNNKEL (reference sequence). The CDR3 contains 16 residues. V lost 2 bases to trimming and J lost 7 bases; unmatched junction nucleotides: 8. The DNA of the CDR3 is TGTGCCAGCAGCCAACGGGGGATAGCGGGAGGTAATGAGCAGTTCTTC. It encodes CASSQRGIAGGNEQFF.

The V call is TRBV28, the J call TRBJ1-2; D is unresolved. Germline V gene lookup returns CDR1 MDHEN and CDR2 SYDVKM. This CDR3 contains 13 residues. The germline V and J ends were trimmed by 4 bases and 8 bases, with 14 bases remaining between them. The CDR3 bases are TGTGCCAGCAGTTACCCGATGAGGGAGGGCTACACCTTC. It encodes CASSYPMREGYTF.